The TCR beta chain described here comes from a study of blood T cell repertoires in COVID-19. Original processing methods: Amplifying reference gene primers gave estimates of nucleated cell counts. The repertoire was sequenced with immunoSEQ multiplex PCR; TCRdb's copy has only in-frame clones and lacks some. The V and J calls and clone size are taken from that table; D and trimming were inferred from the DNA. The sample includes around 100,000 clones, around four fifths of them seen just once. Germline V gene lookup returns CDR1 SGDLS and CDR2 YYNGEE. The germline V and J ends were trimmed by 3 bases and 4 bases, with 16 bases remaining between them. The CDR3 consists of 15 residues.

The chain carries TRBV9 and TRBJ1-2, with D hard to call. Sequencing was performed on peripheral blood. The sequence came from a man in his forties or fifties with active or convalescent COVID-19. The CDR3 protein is CASSAQMDGGYGYTF. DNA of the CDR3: TGTGCCAGCAGCGCGCAGATGGACGGAGGCTATGGCTACACCTTC.